Listed here is a single TCR beta chain. Without the conserved terminal phenylalanine or tryptophan, this CDR3 likely stems from a read error. Time point described: newly diagnosed GD, antithyroid drugs for less than 3 months. The TCR library used RNA extracted from PBMCs. Unmatched junction bases numbered 6, after V lost 4 bases and J lost 1 base. CDR1 is LNHNV and CDR2 is YYDKDF in the germline V gene (reference sequence). The CDR3 length is 15 residues. These data originate in a study of regulatory T cells in long-lasting Graves disease. Arm-PCR of CDR3 regions and iRepertoire HTBI primers were the basis on which TCR beta libraries were built. TCRdb re-derived calls from the multiplex PCR reads in MiXCR, one entry per CDR3 protein. This sample has about 450,000 distinct CDR3 sequences; approximately 16% occur once, and the top ten carry approximately 12%. This sample also belongs to another study, concerning T cells in Graves' hyperthyroidism and ophthalmopathy. That work adds: The TCR CDR3 first-round RT-PCR relied on the HTBI primer set. Model output signaled ophthalmopathy a median 6.5 months ahead of onset.

This chain joins TRBV15 and TRBJ2-5; 7 nucleotides match TRBD1. This clonotype was sampled from a woman aged 30 to 39 with Graves disease. The sequencing here drew on peripheral blood mononuclear cells (PBMCs), taken at new diagnosis, from a patient treated with antithyroid drugs. CDR3 amino acids: CATSKDRLTQETQYS. The CDR3, as DNA: TGTGCCACCAGCAAGGACAGGCTCACCCAAGAGACCCAGTACTCC.